Listed below are T cell receptor beta chains from one sample, sequenced in a study of cytotoxic CD8 clonotypes in ibrutinib-treated CLL. TCRdb keeps only in-frame clones here, not all; method: immunoSEQ multiplex PCR. The table lists hundreds of thousands of clones, 70% to 75% of them singletons. The specimen comprised PBMCs, sampled after 12 months of ibrutinib treatment. Receptors originate from a human donor with chronic lymphocytic leukemia. CDR3s include the opening cysteine and the closing phenylalanine or tryptophan. Each record gives: J gene, V gene, D gene, clone size, CDR3 protein, CDR3 DNA. A D gene is named only where the DNA matches it firmly. Clone size, where shown, is once, few, many, or a class for clones that have expanded.

J: TRBJ1-1
V: TRBV29-1
D: -
size: few
CDR3: CSVEEGSNTEAFF
DNA: TGCAGCGTTGAGGAGGGGTCGAACACTGAAGCTTTCTTT

J: TRBJ1-2
V: TRBV29-1
D: TRBD1
size: many
CDR3: CSVGQGNYGYTF
DNA: TGCAGCGTCGGACAGGGGAACTATGGCTACACCTTC

J: TRBJ2-1
V: TRBV4-2
D: TRBD1
size: -
CDR3: CASSPTGGGGGGDEQFF
DNA: TGTGCCAGCAGCCCGACAGGGGGCGGTGGGGGTGGGGATGAGCAGTTCTTC

J: TRBJ2-6
V: TRBV30
D: -
size: -
CDR3: CAWTGLGPNVLTF
DNA: TGTGCCTGGACCGGGCTGGGGCCCAACGTCCTGACTTTC

J: TRBJ1-4
V: TRBV7-9
D: TRBD1
size: once
CDR3: CASSLGAGTGKEKLFF
DNA: TGTGCCAGCAGCCTAGGGGCCGGGACAGGAAAGGAAAAACTGTTTTTT

J: TRBJ1-3
V: TRBV5-6
D: TRBD1
size: -
CDR3: CASSFVTGVVGGTIYF
DNA: TGTGCCAGCAGCTTCGTAACAGGGGTGGTTGGAGGCACCATATATTTT

J: TRBJ2-7
V: TRBV30
D: -
size: -
CDR3: CAWSGAYEQYF
DNA: TGTGCCTGGAGCGGGGCCTACGAGCAGTACTTC

J: TRBJ1-5
V: TRBV10-2
D: TRBD1
size: -
CDR3: CASRGQGNQPQHF
DNA: TGCGCCAGCAGGGGACAGGGGAATCAGCCCCAGCATTTT

J: TRBJ2-7
V: TRBV7-2
D: TRBD2
size: -
CDR3: CASSLVGLAGGVEQYF
DNA: TGTGCCAGCAGCTTAGTGGGACTAGCGGGAGGGGTCGAGCAGTACTTC

J: TRBJ1-1
V: TRBV30
D: TRBD1
size: -
CDR3: CAWWGRGLEAFF
DNA: TGTGCCTGGTGGGGCAGGGGGCTTGAAGCTTTCTTT

J: TRBJ2-3
V: TRBV5-1
D: -
size: -
CDR3: CASSSQDTQYF
DNA: TGCGCCAGCAGCTCCCAAGATACGCAGTATTTT

J: TRBJ2-6
V: TRBV19
D: -
size: -
CDR3: CASSPVGSGANVLTF
DNA: TGTGCCAGTAGTCCCGTGGGCTCTGGGGCCAACGTCCTGACTTTC

J: TRBJ1-1
V: TRBV15
D: TRBD1
size: -
CDR3: CATSRGQVKRTEAFF
DNA: TGTGCCACCAGCAGGGGACAGGTCAAGCGGACTGAAGCTTTCTTT

J: TRBJ1-1
V: TRBV20-1
D: -
size: few
CDR3: CSARRNTEAFF
DNA: TGCAGTGCTAGAAGAAACACTGAAGCTTTCTTT

J: TRBJ2-5
V: TRBV11-2
D: -
size: -
CDR3: CASSLSGAPAQYF
DNA: TGTGCCAGCAGCTTATCGGGGGCCCCGGCCCAGTACTTC

J: TRBJ2-7
V: TRBV6-6
D: -
size: few
CDR3: CASSSSDSYEQYF
DNA: TGTGCCAGCAGTTCCTCTGACAGCTACGAGCAGTACTTC

J: TRBJ1-2
V: TRBV10-3
D: -
size: -
CDR3: CAISEVGQASHGYTF
DNA: TGTGCCATCAGTGAGGTCGGGCAGGCCTCGCATGGCTACACCTTC